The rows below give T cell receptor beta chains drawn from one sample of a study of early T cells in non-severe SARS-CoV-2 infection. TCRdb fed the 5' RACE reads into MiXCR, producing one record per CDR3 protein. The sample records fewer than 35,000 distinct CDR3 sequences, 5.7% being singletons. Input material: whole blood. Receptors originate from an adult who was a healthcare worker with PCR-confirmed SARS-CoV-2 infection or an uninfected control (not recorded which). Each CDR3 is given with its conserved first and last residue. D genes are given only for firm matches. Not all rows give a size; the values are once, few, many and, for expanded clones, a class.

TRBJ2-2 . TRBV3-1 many TGTGCCAGCAGGCCGTCCACCGGGGAGCTGTTTTTT CASRPSTGELFF
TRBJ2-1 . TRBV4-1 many TGCGCCAGCAGCCAACATAGGCGGGACGGACTCGGGCCCAATGAGCAGTTCTTC CASSQHRRDGLGPNEQFF
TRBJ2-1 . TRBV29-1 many TGCAGCGTTGAAGTTCTGGGGGCAGGGAATGAGCAGTTCTTC CSVEVLGAGNEQFF
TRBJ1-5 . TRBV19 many TGTGCCAGTAGGCCACAGGGCTCGCATCAGCCCCAGCATTTT CASRPQGSHQPQHF
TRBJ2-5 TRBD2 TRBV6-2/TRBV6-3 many TGTGCCAGCAGTCTCACACCGCGGACTAGCGGGAGGGCCGGGGAGACCCAGTACTTC CASSLTPRTSGRAGETQYF
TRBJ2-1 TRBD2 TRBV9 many TGTGCCAGCAGCGTAGCCCAGCGGGGGCACAATGAGCAGTTCTTC CASSVAQRGHNEQFF
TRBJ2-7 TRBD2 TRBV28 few TGTGCCAGCAGTTCGCCCGCTAGCGGGAGATTTCGGTACGAGCAGTACTTC CASSSPASGRFRYEQYF
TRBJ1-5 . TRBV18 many TGTGCCAGCTCACCACTCAGGGTTGGGAGCAATCAGCCCCAGCATTTT CASSPLRVGSNQPQHF
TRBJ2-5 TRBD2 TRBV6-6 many TGTGCCAGCAGTTACGAACGAGGGCTAGCGGGGCAAGAGACCCAGTACTTC CASSYERGLAGQETQYF
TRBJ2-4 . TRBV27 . TGTGCCTCCCAACCTCTCCTAGCCAAAAACATTCAGTACTTC CASQPLLAKNIQYF
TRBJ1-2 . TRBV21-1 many TGTGCCAGCAGCAGAAGGATCAGACAGGAAAACTATGGCTACACCTTC CASSRRIRQENYGYTF
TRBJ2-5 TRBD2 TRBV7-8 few TGTGCCAGCAGCGGGAGGGTTCAAGAGACCCAGTACTTC CASSGRVQETQYF
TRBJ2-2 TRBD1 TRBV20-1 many TGCAGTGCTTCTGCCGGGACAGGGTCCGGGGAGCTGTTTTTT CSASAGTGSGELFF
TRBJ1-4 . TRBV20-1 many TGCAGTGCTAGAGATCTTATCAGGGGAGGGGATAGAAATGAAAAACTGTTTTTT CSARDLIRGGDRNEKLFF
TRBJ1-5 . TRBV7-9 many TGTGCCAGCAGCTTAGGATTTTTCCAGCCCCAGCATTTT CASSLGFFQPQHF
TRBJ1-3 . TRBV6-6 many TGTGCCAGCATGGGAATAAACTCTGGAGACACCATATATTTT CASMGINSGDTIYF
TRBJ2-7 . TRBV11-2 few TGTGCCAGCAGCCTGAGTTACCAATCGGGAGAGCAGTACTTC CASSLSYQSGEQYF
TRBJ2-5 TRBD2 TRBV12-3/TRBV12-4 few TGTGCCAGCGGTAGCGGGAGGGCCCAAGAGACCCAGTACTTC CASGSGRAQETQYF
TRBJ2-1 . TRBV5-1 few TGCGCCAGCAGCTGGAGGACCGACTCCTACAATGAGCAGTTCTTC CASSWRTDSYNEQFF
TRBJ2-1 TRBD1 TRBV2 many TGTGCCAGCAGTGAGTCCACAGGGGGCCCAAATGAGCAGTTCTTC CASSESTGGPNEQFF
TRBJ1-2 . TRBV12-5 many TGTGCTAGTGGTTTGGTAACAGGGATCGTGTACTATGGCTACACCTTC CASGLVTGIVYYGYTF
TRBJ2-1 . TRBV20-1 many TGCAGTGCCAGACTTGGGAATGAGCAGTTCTTC CSARLGNEQFF
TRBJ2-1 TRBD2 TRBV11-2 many TGTGCCAGCAGCTCGGGACTAGCGGGATATGAGCAGTTCTTC CASSSGLAGYEQFF
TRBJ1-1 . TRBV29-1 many TGCAGCGTTAGGACGGGGGACAATAGTCCCTTCTTT CSVRTGDNSPFF
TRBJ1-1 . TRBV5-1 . TGCGCCAGCAGCTTGGTTGGGGCCTTGAACACTGAAGCTTTCTTT CASSLVGALNTEAFF
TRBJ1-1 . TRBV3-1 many TGTGCCAGCAGCAGGTCCCCGAACACTGAAGCTTTCTTT CASSRSPNTEAFF
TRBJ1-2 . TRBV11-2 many TGTGCCAGCAGCCATCCGGGAGACCAGTACACCTTC CASSHPGDQYTF
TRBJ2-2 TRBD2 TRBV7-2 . TGTGCCAGCAGCTTCCGGACTAGCATGAACACCGGGGAGCTGTTTTTT CASSFRTSMNTGELFF
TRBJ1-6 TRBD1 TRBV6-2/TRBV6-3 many TGTGCCAGCAAGCTTACCGGGACAGATAATTCACCCCTCCACTTT CASKLTGTDNSPLHF
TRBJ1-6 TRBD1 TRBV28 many TGTGCCAGCTGCTCCCGTGGGACAGGGCAAACACCCCTCCACTTT CASCSRGTGQTPLHF
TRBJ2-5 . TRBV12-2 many TGTGCAAGTCGCTTAGTGGACAGGGAGAAAGAGACCCAGTACTTC CASRLVDREKETQYF
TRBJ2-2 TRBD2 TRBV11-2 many TGTGCCAGCAGCCCAGGGACTAGCGTGGGCGGGGAGCTGTTTTTT CASSPGTSVGGELFF
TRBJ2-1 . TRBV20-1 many TGCAGTGCTAGAGGTGACTTGAGCTCCTACAATGAGCAGTTCTTC CSARGDLSSYNEQFF
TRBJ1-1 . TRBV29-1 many TGCAGCGTTGAGAGGAGTGGGCGGGGGACTGAAGCTTTCTTT CSVERSGRGTEAFF
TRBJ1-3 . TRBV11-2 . TGTGCCAGCAGCTTGGGGCCTACGCGGGGAAACACCATATATTTT CASSLGPTRGNTIYF
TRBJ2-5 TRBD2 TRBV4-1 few TGCGCCAGCAGCCCGGCGGGAGGGCCCGCAGAGACCCAGTACTTC CASSPAGGPAETQYF
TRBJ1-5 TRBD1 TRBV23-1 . TGCGCCAGCAGTCATAGGCCTGGACAGGCGGGGCAGCCCCAGCATTTT CASSHRPGQAGQPQHF
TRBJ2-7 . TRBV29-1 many TGCAGCGTTGAAGGTCAGGGAAGGTACGAGCAGTACTTC CSVEGQGRYEQYF
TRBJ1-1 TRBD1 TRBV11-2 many TGTGCCAGCAGAACACAGGGGAGAGGGACTGAAGCTTTCTTT CASRTQGRGTEAFF
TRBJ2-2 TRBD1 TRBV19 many TGTGCCAGTAACGAGGGGGCAGGCACCGGGGAGCTGTTTTTT CASNEGAGTGELFF
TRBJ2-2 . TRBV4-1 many TGCGCCAGCAGCCAAGATTTGGGAGCCGGGGAGCTGTTTTTT CASSQDLGAGELFF
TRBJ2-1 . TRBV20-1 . TGCAGTGCTAGCGCAGGGAACGTGCATGAGCAGTTCTTC CSASAGNVHEQFF
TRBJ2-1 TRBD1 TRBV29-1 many TGCAGCGTGCAAAGACAGGGAATCCATGAGCAGTTCTTC CSVQRQGIHEQFF
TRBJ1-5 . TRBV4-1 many TGCGCCAGCAGCCTTTGGAACAATCAGCCCCAGCATTTT CASSLWNNQPQHF
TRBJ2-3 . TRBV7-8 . TGTGCCAGCAGCTTAGGCAGGACAGACATCACAGATACGCAGTATTTT CASSLGRTDITDTQYF
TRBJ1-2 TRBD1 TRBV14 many TGTGCCAGCAGCCGTCGAACACAGGGAGGGGGCCGTGGCTACACCTTC CASSRRTQGGGRGYTF
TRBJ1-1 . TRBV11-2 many TGTGCCAGCAGCTTAGAGGGGGACACTGAAGCTTTCTTT CASSLEGDTEAFF